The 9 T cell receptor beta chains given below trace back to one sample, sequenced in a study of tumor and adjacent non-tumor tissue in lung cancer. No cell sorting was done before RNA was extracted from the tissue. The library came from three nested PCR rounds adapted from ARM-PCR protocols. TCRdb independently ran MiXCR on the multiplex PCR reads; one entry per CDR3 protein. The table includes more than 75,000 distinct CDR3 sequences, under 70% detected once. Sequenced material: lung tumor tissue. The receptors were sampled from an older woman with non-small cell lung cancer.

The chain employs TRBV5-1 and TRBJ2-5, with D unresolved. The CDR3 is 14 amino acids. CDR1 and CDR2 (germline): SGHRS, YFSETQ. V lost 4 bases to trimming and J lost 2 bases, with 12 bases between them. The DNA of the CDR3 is TGCGCCAGCAGCCATACCCCCGGTCAAGAGACCCAGTACTTC. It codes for CASSHTPGQETQYF.

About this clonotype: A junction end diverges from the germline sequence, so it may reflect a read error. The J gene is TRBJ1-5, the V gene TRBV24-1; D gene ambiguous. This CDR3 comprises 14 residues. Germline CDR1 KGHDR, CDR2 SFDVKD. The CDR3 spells CVTTDLSINQLQHF. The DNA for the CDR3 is TGTGTCACCACTGATTTGTCGATCAATCAGCTCCAGCATTTT.

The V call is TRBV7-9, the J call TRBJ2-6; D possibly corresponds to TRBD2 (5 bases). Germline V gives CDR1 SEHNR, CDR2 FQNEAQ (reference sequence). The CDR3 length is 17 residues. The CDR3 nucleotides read TGTGTCACCAACGGGCCCAGCGGTTACTCTGGGGCCAACGTCCTGACTTTC. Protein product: CVTNGPSGYSGANVLTF.

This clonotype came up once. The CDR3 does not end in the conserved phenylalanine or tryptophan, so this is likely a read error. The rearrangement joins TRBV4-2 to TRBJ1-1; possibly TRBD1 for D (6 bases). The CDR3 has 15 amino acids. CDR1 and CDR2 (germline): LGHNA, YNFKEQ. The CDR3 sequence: CASSQGDIMNTEAFS. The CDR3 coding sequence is TGTGCCAGTAGCCAAGGGGACATCATGAACACTGAAGCTTTCTCT.

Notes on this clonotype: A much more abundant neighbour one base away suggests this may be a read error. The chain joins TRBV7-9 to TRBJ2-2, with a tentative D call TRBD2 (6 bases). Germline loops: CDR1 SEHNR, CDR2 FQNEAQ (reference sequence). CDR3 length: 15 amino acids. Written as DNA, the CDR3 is TGTGCCAGCAGCCCACGGGACTCGAACACCTGGGAGCTGTTTTTT. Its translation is CASSPRDSNTWELFF.

The CDR3 loop is CASSDPRDFYSYIAQFF. The CDR3 coding sequence is TGTGCCAGCAGCGACCCCCGGGACTTCTACTCCTACATTGCGCAGTTCTTC. The chain couples TRBV5-6 to TRBJ2-1; maybe TRBD2 (6 bases). CDR1 is SGHDT, CDR2 YYEEEE, per germline. This CDR3 has 17 amino acids. The ends were cut back, 4 bases at V and 12 bases at J, with 29 bases in the middle.

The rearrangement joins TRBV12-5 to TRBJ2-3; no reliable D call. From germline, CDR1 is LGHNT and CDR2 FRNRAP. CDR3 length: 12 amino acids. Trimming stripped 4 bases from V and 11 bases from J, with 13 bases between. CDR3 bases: TGTGCTAGTGGTTGGGTACAAGGGATGCAGTATTTT. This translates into CASGWVQGMQYF.

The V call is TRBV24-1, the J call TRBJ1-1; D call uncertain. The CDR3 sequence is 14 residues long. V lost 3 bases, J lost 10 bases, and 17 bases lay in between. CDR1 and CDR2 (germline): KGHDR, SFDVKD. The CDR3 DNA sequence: TGTGCCACCAGTGATCAGAAAGGTAGTCAGGCAGCTTTCTTT. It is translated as CATSDQKGSQAAFF.

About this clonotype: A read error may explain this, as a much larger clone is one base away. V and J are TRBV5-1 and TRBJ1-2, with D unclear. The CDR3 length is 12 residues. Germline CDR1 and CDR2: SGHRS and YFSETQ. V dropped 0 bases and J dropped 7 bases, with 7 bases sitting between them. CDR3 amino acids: CASSLDSFGYTF. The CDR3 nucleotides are TGCGCCAGCAGCTTGGACAGCTTTGGCTACACCTTC. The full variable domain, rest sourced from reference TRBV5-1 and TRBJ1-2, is KAGVTQTPRYLIKTRGQQVTLSCSPISGHRSVSWYQQTPGQGLQFLFEYFSETQRNKGNFPGRFSGRQFSNSRSEMNVSTLELGDSALYLCASSLDSFGYTFGSGTRLTVV.